This paragraph reports one T cell receptor (beta chain). In the authors' workflow: Reference gene primer amplification gave nucleated cell count estimates. The data were produced by immunoSEQ multiplex PCR, yet TCRdb's version contains in-frame clones alone and is incomplete. V and J calls plus clone size are reproduced from that table; the DNA served to infer D and trimming. The table lists 200,000 to 250,000 clones, about 94% of them singletons. The sample belongs to a study of blood T cell repertoires in COVID-19. About the research overall: Sites in the United States, Italy and Spain provided acute and convalescent COVID-19 samples.

This CDR3 region has 13 residues. The V segment lost 10 bases and the J segment 2 bases; nucleotides outside the gene matches: 4. Germline V gene data show CDR1 as ENHRY and CDR2 as SYGVKD. Seattle patients were enrolled during active infection and followed longitudinally. Source material: peripheral blood. The genes are TRBV10-3 and TRBJ2-1; 8 bases fit TRBD2. The TCR was taken from a man between 60 and 75 years old with COVID-19, enrolled during active disease. The CDR3 here is CATSGGAYNEQFF. The CDR3 region has the DNA TGTGCCACCTCGGGGGGGGCCTACAATGAGCAGTTCTTC.